The rows below give T cell receptor beta chains drawn from one sample of a study of shared clonotypes between healthy human individuals. The protocol was immunoSEQ multiplex PCR, while the TCRdb copy is restricted to in-frame clones and leaves out a portion. Counted here are approximately 500,000 clones, roughly 78% occurring once; the ten biggest clones make up roughly 13%. Material for sequencing was PBMCs. The receptors here all came from a woman between 40 and 55 years old in good health. Some clones in this sample may be carry-over from other donors' samples. Each CDR3 is given with its conserved first and last residue. A D gene is named only where the DNA matches it firmly. For some rows the clone size is stated as once, few or many, or as a class when expanded; others skip it.

cdr3_nt cdr3_aa j_call clone_size v_call d_call
TGTGCCAGCTCACCAGGGGGAGGGAACACTGAAGCTTTCTTT CASSPGGGNTEAFF TRBJ1-1 NA TRBV18 NA
TGTGCCCTTCAACCGGGGGGGTTCGGAAACACCATATATTTT CALQPGGFGNTIYF TRBJ1-3 NA TRBV30 NA
TGTGCCAGCAGCTTAGAGCTATTCGGAAGGGCTTTCTTT CASSLELFGRAFF TRBJ1-1 NA TRBV7-2 NA
TGCAGCGTGGGAAGGGGTAGCGGGAGATATGAGCAGTTCTTC CSVGRGSGRYEQFF TRBJ2-1 NA TRBV29-1 TRBD2
TGTGCCAGCAGCCAGGCCGGGACTAGCGAGAGCACAGATACGCAGTATTTT CASSQAGTSESTDTQYF TRBJ2-3 NA TRBV4-2 TRBD2
TGTGCCAGCAGCCGACAGATCTCCTACAATGAGCAGTTCTTC CASSRQISYNEQFF TRBJ2-1 few TRBV7-2 NA
TGTGCCAGCAGTTACGCAATCCCCGGGGAGCTGTTTTTT CASSYAIPGELFF TRBJ2-2 NA TRBV6-5 NA
TGCGCCAGCAGTGCTCTGGAGGGACGCTCCTACGAGCAGTACTTC CASSALEGRSYEQYF TRBJ2-7 NA TRBV10-1 NA
TGTGCCAGCAGCTTCCCCACAGAGGATACGCAGTATTTT CASSFPTEDTQYF TRBJ2-3 few TRBV5-5 NA
TGTGCCAGCAGTTACCAGATTCAGGGGACGCTAAACGCTTTCTTT CASSYQIQGTLNAFF TRBJ1-1 many TRBV6-5 NA
TGTGCCAGCAGTGCAGAACAGGGGGGTCGTACGGAGACCCAGTACTTC CASSAEQGGRTETQYF TRBJ2-5 NA TRBV2 TRBD1
TGTGCCAGCAGCCGCCGGGGGGGGTACACTGAAGCTTTCTTT CASSRRGGYTEAFF TRBJ1-1 few TRBV11-2 NA
TGTGCCAGCAGCCCCATATTAGCGGGAGACCCTTACGAGCAGTACTTC CASSPILAGDPYEQYF TRBJ2-7 NA TRBV14 TRBD2
TGTGCCAGCAGCTCCTTTCGCGGGGCTGGAGAGACCCAGTACTTC CASSSFRGAGETQYF TRBJ2-5 once TRBV7-9 NA
TGTGCCAGCAGCCCACGGACAGGAACCAACACCGGGGAGCTGTTTTTT CASSPRTGTNTGELFF TRBJ2-2 NA TRBV7-2 TRBD1
TGTGCCAGCTCACCAGTACAAGAGACCCAGTACTTC CASSPVQETQYF TRBJ2-5 few TRBV18 NA
TGTGCCAGCAGCCGCTGGGGCCTTGTAAATGAAAAACTGTTTTTT CASSRWGLVNEKLFF TRBJ1-4 NA TRBV5-8 NA
TGTGCCTGGAGTGCCTCGAGGACGTCAACTAATGAAAAACTGTTTTTT CAWSASRTSTNEKLFF TRBJ1-4 many TRBV30 NA
TGCGCCAGCAGCTTGAGACAGGTCAATGAGCAGTTCTTC CASSLRQVNEQFF TRBJ2-1 NA TRBV5-1 NA
TGTGCCAGCTCACCACGCGGACAGGCGAACACCGGGGAGCTGTTTTTT CASSPRGQANTGELFF TRBJ2-2 NA TRBV18 TRBD1
TGCGCCAGCAGCTTGGAGGTATGGGTACCCTTGAATGAGCAGTTCTTC CASSLEVWVPLNEQFF TRBJ2-1 NA TRBV5-1 NA
TGTGCCCCTCCTCTATCCCCAACCTACGAGCAGTACTTC CAPPLSPTYEQYF TRBJ2-7 once TRBV6-5 NA
TGTGCCAGCTCACCACCGAACGAACGGGGCTCTGGGGCCAACGTCCTGACTTTC CASSPPNERGSGANVLTF TRBJ2-6 NA TRBV18 NA
TGTGCCAGCAGCTTGCGGCGGGAGCAGTTCTTC CASSLRREQFF TRBJ2-1 once TRBV5-5 NA
TGTGCCAGCAGTTACTCGGCAGGGGGTGGCTACACCTTC CASSYSAGGGYTF TRBJ1-2 NA TRBV6-4 TRBD1
TGTGCCTGGAGTGTCGACAGAAACACTGAAGCTTTCTTT CAWSVDRNTEAFF TRBJ1-1 few TRBV30 NA
TGTGCCAGCAGCTTATCCGGGGTTGTCAAAAACATTCAGTACTTC CASSLSGVVKNIQYF TRBJ2-4 NA TRBV5-4 NA
TGTGCCTGGAGTGGGACTAGCGGGATGTACAATGAGCAGTTCTTC CAWSGTSGMYNEQFF TRBJ2-1 NA TRBV30 TRBD2
TGTGCCATCAGTGAAGGACAGGGGGCGTACGAGCAGTACTTC CAISEGQGAYEQYF TRBJ2-7 NA TRBV10-3 TRBD1
TGTGTAAGCGGGATACTTAGCACAGATACGCAGTATTTT CVSGILSTDTQYF TRBJ2-3 NA TRBV6-4 TRBD2
TGTGCCAGCGGGGACAGGGGTTTTTCCTATGGCTACACCTTC CASGDRGFSYGYTF TRBJ1-2 many TRBV19 TRBD1
TGCGCCAGCAGCCCACCTAGCGGGAGAGGGGCCAATGAGCAGTTCTTC CASSPPSGRGANEQFF TRBJ2-1 once TRBV5-1 TRBD2
TGTGCCAGCAGCACCGACAGGGAAGCCTACGAGCAGTACTTC CASSTDREAYEQYF TRBJ2-7 NA TRBV9 TRBD1
TGTGCCAGCAGCTTGGACAGTTATGACTACACCTTC CASSLDSYDYTF TRBJ1-2 NA TRBV5-4 NA
TGTGCCTGGAGTGAACTAGCGAGCACAGATACGCAGTATTTT CAWSELASTDTQYF TRBJ2-3 few TRBV30 TRBD2
TGTGGGGATATGAGCTCCTACAATGAGCAGTTCTTC CGDMSSYNEQFF TRBJ2-1 NA TRBV7-9 NA
TGCAGCGTTGAAGAAACAGGGGGCAATCAGCCCCAGCATTTT CSVEETGGNQPQHF TRBJ1-5 NA TRBV29-1 TRBD1
TGTGCCAGCAGCTTGGGACAGGGGGCCTACAATGAGCAGTTCTTC CASSLGQGAYNEQFF TRBJ2-1 NA TRBV7-2 TRBD1
TGTGCCAGCAGCCTAGCGGGTGATGCAGATACGCAGTATTTT CASSLAGDADTQYF TRBJ2-3 NA TRBV28 TRBD2
TGCGCCAGCACCGACAGCTCTGGAAACACCATATATTTT CASTDSSGNTIYF TRBJ1-3 NA TRBV5-1 NA
TGTGCCTGGAGTGGCGTGTTAGCCAAAAACATTCAGTACTTC CAWSGVLAKNIQYF TRBJ2-4 NA TRBV30 NA
TGTGCCTGGAGTGTACAGCGGGGAAGCTCACCCCTCCACTTT CAWSVQRGSSPLHF TRBJ1-6 NA TRBV30 NA
TGTGCCAGCAGCTCAGCGGAGGACAGGTCCTACGAGCAGTACTTC CASSSAEDRSYEQYF TRBJ2-7 NA TRBV13 TRBD1
TGTGCCAGCCCCCCGGGACTAGCTACGAGCACAGATACGCAGTATTTT CASPPGLATSTDTQYF TRBJ2-3 NA TRBV18 TRBD2
TGTGCCAGCACCGTAGCGGGAGGAACCGAGCAGTACTTC CASTVAGGTEQYF TRBJ2-7 NA TRBV7-9 TRBD2
TGTGCCAGCAGTAACTACAGGGGAGCGGTTGATCAGCCCCAGCATTTT CASSNYRGAVDQPQHF TRBJ1-5 NA TRBV28 TRBD1